This T cell receptor beta chain was recovered during a study of shared clonotypes between healthy human individuals. Sequenced by immunoSEQ multiplex PCR; TCRdb stores in-frame clones only, minus some. This repertoire shows about 1,900,000 clones, about 95% found once; its top ten account for 1.2%. Germline CDR1 is SGHDN and CDR2 is FVKESK. The CDR3 length is 15 residues. The V gene end was trimmed by 5 bases and the J gene end by 2 bases; junction bases not matched to a gene: 5. CD45RO-negative, CCR7-selected cells formed the naive CD8 fraction, which excluded terminally differentiated effector memory CD45RA+ cells. Healthy adults negative for HIV, lacking recent acute infections or vaccinations, served as donors. Each sample came from a Caucasian adult donor living in Nashville, Tennessee.

The chain carries TRBV14 and TRBJ2-7; 11 bases align to TRBD2. Sequenced input: naive CD8+ T cells sorted from blood. This TCR was recovered from a man aged 18 to 35 in good health. CDR3 nucleotides: TGTGCCAGCAGCTTAGGACTAGCGGGCGCCTACGAGCAGTACTTC. This translates into CASSLGLAGAYEQYF.